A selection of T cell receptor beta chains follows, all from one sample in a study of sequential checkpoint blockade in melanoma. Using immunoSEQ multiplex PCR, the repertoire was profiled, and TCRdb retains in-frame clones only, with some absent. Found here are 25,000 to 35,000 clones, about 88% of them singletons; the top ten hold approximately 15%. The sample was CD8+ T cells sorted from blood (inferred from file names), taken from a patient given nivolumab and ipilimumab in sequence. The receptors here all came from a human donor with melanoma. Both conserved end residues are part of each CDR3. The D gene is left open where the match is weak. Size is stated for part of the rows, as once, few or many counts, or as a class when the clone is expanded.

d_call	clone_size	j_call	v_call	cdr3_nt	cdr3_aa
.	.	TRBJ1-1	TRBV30	TGTGCCTGTAAGGCGGGCAACTCTGAAGCTTTCTTT	CACKAGNSEAFF
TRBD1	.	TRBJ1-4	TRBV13	TGTGCCAGCAGCCCTACAGGGGGGAATGAAAAACTGTTTTTT	CASSPTGGNEKLFF
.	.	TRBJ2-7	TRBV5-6	TGTGCCAGCAGCTCCAGCGTTTTCCCCTACGAGCAGTACTTC	CASSSSVFPYEQYF
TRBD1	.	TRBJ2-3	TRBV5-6	TGTGCCAGCAGCTTGACGGTGACAGGGTTAGATACGCAGTATTTT	CASSLTVTGLDTQYF
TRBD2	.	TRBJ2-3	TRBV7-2	TGTGCCAGCAGCACACTAGCGATGAGGGATACGCAGTATTTT	CASSTLAMRDTQYF
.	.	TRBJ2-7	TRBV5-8	TGTGCCAGCAGCTTTACCTACGAGCAGTACTTC	CASSFTYEQYF
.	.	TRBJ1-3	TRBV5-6	TGTGCCAGCAGCTTGGTTTTCCAGTCCTCTGGAAACACCATATATTTT	CASSLVFQSSGNTIYF
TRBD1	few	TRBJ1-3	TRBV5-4	TGTGCCAGCAGCACGGGACAGGCGGTTGGAAACACCATATATTTT	CASSTGQAVGNTIYF
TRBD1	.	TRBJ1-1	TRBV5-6	TGTGCCAGCAGCTACGGGACAGATGAAGCTTTCTTT	CASSYGTDEAFF
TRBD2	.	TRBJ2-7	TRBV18	TGTGCCAGCTCACCCCCGGTAGCGGGAGTCTACGAGCAGTACTTC	CASSPPVAGVYEQYF
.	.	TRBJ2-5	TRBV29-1	TGCAGCGCTATCCGGGGAATCCAAGAGACCCAGTACTTC	CSAIRGIQETQYF
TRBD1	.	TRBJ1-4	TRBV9	TGTGCCAGCAGCGCATCCGGACAGGGGCCAACTAATGAAAAACTGTTTTTT	CASSASGQGPTNEKLFF
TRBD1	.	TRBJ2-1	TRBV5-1	TGCGCCAGCAGCTGGACCCCGGGACAGGGGACCAATGAGCAGTTCTTC	CASSWTPGQGTNEQFF
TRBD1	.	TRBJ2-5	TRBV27	TGTGCCAGCAGTTCGGGACAGGGAATCCAAGAGACCCAGTACTTC	CASSSGQGIQETQYF
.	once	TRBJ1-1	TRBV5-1	TGCGCCAGCAGCAGTTCAGGGGTCGAGAACACTGAAGCTTTCTTT	CASSSSGVENTEAFF
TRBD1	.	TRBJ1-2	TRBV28	TGTGCCAGCAGTCTCCGGGACAGGGCTCACCCTACTTGGGGCTACACCTTC	CASSLRDRAHPTWGYTF
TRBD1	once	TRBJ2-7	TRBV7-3	TGTGCCAGCAGCTCGGGACAGAGAATCTACGAGCAGTACTTC	CASSSGQRIYEQYF
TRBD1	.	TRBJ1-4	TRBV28	TGTGCCAGCAGCCTGGGACAGATCCCTGCAAATGAAAAACTGTTTTTT	CASSLGQIPANEKLFF
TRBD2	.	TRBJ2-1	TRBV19	TGTGCCACGGGGACTAGCGGCTACAATGAGCAGTTCTTC	CATGTSGYNEQFF
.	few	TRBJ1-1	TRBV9	TGTGCCAGCAGCCCGGACAACGCTAACACTGAAGCTTTCTTT	CASSPDNANTEAFF
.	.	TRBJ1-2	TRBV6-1	TGTGCCAGCAGTGAAGAGGGGTGGGCTAACTATGGCTACACCTTC	CASSEEGWANYGYTF
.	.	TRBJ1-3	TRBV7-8	TGTGCCAGCAGCTTAGTTTCAACATTCTCTGGAAACACCATATATTTT	CASSLVSTFSGNTIYF
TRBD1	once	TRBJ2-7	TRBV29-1	TGCAGCGTTGAAGGGGGACAGTTCTACGAGCAGTACTTC	CSVEGGQFYEQYF
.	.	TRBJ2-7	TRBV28	TGTGCCAGCAGCCCTGGGCTCAGTAGTGATGAGCAGTACTTC	CASSPGLSSDEQYF
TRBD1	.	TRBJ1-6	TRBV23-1	TGCGCCAGCAGTCCCCGGGACAGGGGGGGTAAGGATTCACCCCTCCACTTT	CASSPRDRGGKDSPLHF
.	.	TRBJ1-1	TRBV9	TGTGCCAGCAGCGTATCAGTGCGCGGCAACACTGAAGCTTTCTTT	CASSVSVRGNTEAFF
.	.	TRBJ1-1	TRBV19	TGTGCCACCCAGATGGGGGCGGGCACTGAAGCTTTCTTT	CATQMGAGTEAFF
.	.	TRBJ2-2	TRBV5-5	TGTGCCAGCAGCTGGGACATCACCGGGGAGCTGTTTTTT	CASSWDITGELFF
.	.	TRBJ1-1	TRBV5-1	TGCGCCAGCGGAATATCGGGGGGTTACACTGAAGCTTTCTTT	CASGISGGYTEAFF
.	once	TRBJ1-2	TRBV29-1	TGCAGCGTTGAAGATCCGTTGGGCAGCTTCTATGGCTACACCTTC	CSVEDPLGSFYGYTF
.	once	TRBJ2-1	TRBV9	TGTGCCAGCAGCGTAGCGGGGGGCATGGATGAGCAGTTCTTC	CASSVAGGMDEQFF
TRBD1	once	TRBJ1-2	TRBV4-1	TGCGCCAGCAGCCAAGATTTGACAGGGCAATACTATGGCTACACCTTC	CASSQDLTGQYYGYTF
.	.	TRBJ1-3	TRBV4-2	TGTGCCAGCAGCCTAGCCGGGGGGGAGGACACCATATATTTT	CASSLAGGEDTIYF
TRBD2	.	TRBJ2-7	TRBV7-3	TGTGCCAGCAGCTTGATAGCGGGAGGATTCTACGAGCAGTACTTC	CASSLIAGGFYEQYF
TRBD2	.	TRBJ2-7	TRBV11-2	TGTGCCAGCAGCTTCTCTCCCACGACTAGCAGAACCTACGAGCAGTACTTC	CASSFSPTTSRTYEQYF
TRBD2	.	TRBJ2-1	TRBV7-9	TGTGCCAGCAGCTTAGAGGGAGTTAGCGGGGGGCCGACCGGCAATGAGCAGTTCTTC	CASSLEGVSGGPTGNEQFF
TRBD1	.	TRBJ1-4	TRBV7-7	TGTGCTAGCAGCCTACGCGCAGGGGGTCAGGGTGAAAAACTGTTTTTT	CASSLRAGGQGEKLFF
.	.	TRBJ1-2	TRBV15	TGTGCCACCAGCGAGGTCCCGCCCGGTTCCTTCTATGGCTACACCTTC	CATSEVPPGSFYGYTF
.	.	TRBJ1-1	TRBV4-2	TGTGCCAGCAGCCAAGATGGGCAGCCTTTCACTGAAGCTTTCTTT	CASSQDGQPFTEAFF
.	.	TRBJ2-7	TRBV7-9	TGTGCCAGCAGCGAAACAGATACCTACGAGCAGTACTTC	CASSETDTYEQYF
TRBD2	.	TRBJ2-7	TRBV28	TGTGCCAGCAGGCGGACTAGCGGATACGAGCAGTACTTC	CASRRTSGYEQYF
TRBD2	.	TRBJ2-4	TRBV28	TGTGCCAGCAGTTTCAGGACTAGCGGGAGGGTGTGGACCAAAAACATTCAGTACTTC	CASSFRTSGRVWTKNIQYF
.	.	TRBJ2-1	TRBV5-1	TGCGCCAGCACCTTCGGAGGGTACAATGAGCAGTTCTTC	CASTFGGYNEQFF
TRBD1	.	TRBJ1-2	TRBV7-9	TGTGCCAGCAGTGGGACAGGGGGGTTTAATGGCTACACCTTC	CASSGTGGFNGYTF
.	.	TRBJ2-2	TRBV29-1	TGCAGCGTTGTCCTGAACACCGGGGAGCTGTTTTTT	CSVVLNTGELFF
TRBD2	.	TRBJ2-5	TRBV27	TGTGCCAGCAGCGGGGGGGCCGGGGAGACCCAGTACTTC	CASSGGAGETQYF
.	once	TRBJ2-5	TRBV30	TGTGCCTGGAGTGTGAAAGGCTTCAGGGAGACCCAGTACTTC	CAWSVKGFRETQYF